This T cell receptor (beta chain) was recorded in a study of blood T cell repertoires in COVID-19. This clone showed up just once. Only in-frame clones appear in the TCRdb table, and some are missing; sequencing was by immunoSEQ multiplex PCR. The data contain 200,000 to 250,000 clones, around 82% of them seen just once; the ten biggest clones take up 4.5% to 7%. The sample comprised peripheral blood. The sequence came from a woman aged 65 to 85 with acute or convalescent COVID-19.

CDR3 sequence (DNA): TGTGCCAGCCGCCGGGACACGGACCCTAACTATGGCTACACCTTC. Protein product: CASRRDTDPNYGYTF. V and J are TRBV6-5 and TRBJ1-2; a possible D gene is TRBD1 (6 bases). Germline CDR1 reads MNHEY; CDR2 reads SVGAGI. Trimming left V 8 bases short and J 0 bases short, with 16 bases between. The CDR3 spans 15 residues.